These 17 T cell receptor beta chains were sequenced from one sample in a study of cytomegalovirus exposure and HLA in healthy donors. The protocol was immunoSEQ multiplex PCR, while the TCRdb copy is restricted to in-frame clones and leaves out a portion. The repertoire holds about 130,000 clones, approximately 82% seen once, with about 27% in the top ten. Material: PBMCs. The receptors were sampled from a man in his thirties or forties in good health and CMV-seropositive.

V and J are TRBV5-5 and TRBJ1-4, with TRBD1 identical over 9 bases. The CDR3 covers 16 residues. CDR1 is SGHKS and CDR2 is YYEKEE in the germline V gene (reference sequence). The junction had 8 bases not matched to a gene; V was cut back by 5 bases and J by 3 bases. This chain's CDR3 is CASSTGGSRSNEKLFF. The CDR3 DNA follows: TGTGCCAGCAGTACAGGGGGCTCAAGGTCTAATGAAAAACTGTTTTTT.

The chain is built from TRBV5-1 and TRBJ2-2; 7 bases agree with TRBD1. The ends lost 2 bases at V and 0 bases at J; junction bases unmatched: 4. In germline, CDR1 is SGHRS, CDR2 YFSETQ. This CDR3 region has 16 residues. As DNA, the CDR3 is TGCGCCAGCAGCTTATTTGGGACAGCGAACACCGGGGAGCTGTTTTTT. Translated, it gives CASSLFGTANTGELFF.

The table lists this clone with a count of one. The chain links TRBV6-5 to TRBJ2-1; 9 bases line up with TRBD1. V gave up 8 bases and J gave up 5 bases; unmatched junction bases: 10. The germline gives CDR1 MNHEY, CDR2 SVGAGI. This CDR3 contains 15 residues. CDR3 protein: CASQTPGQGHNEQFF. In DNA, the CDR3 is TGTGCCAGCCAAACTCCGGGACAGGGACACAATGAGCAGTTCTTC.

This clone was counted a single time. The V call is TRBV5-4, the J call TRBJ2-2, with a possible D match to TRBD2 (7 bases). V lost 4 bases and J 3 bases, leaving 16 bases between the germline ends. CDR1 is SGHNT and CDR2 is YYREEE in the germline V gene (reference sequence). This CDR3 comprises 16 residues. The CDR3 sequence: CASSPRAGADTGELFF. The CDR3 bases are TGTGCCAGCAGCCCACGGGCGGGGGCGGACACCGGGGAGCTGTTTTTT.

This chain connects TRBV30 to TRBJ2-2, with 7 bases lining up with TRBD1. This CDR3 is 13 amino acids long. Trimming at V came to 0 bases and at J to 5 bases, leaving 0 bases not matched to a gene. Germline V gene data show CDR1 as GTSNPN and CDR2 as SVGIG (reference sequence). CDR3 amino acids: CAWSVTGTGELFF. The CDR3 DNA reads as TGTGCCTGGAGTGTGACAGGGACCGGGGAGCTGTTTTTT. The variable domain in full, with the rest retrieved from reference TRBV30 and TRBJ2-2, is SQTIHQWPATLVQPVGSPLSLECTVEGTSNPNLYWYRQAAGRGLQLLFYSVGIGQISSEVPQNLSASRPQDRQFILSSKKLLLSDSGFYLCAWSVTGTGELFFGEGSRLTVL.

The V gene is TRBV6-5, the J gene TRBJ2-4; 8 bases align to TRBD2. V was clipped by 6 bases and J by 7 bases; unmatched bases: 11. The germline gives CDR1 MNHEY, CDR2 SVGAGI. This CDR3 spans 15 amino acids. CDR3 DNA: TGTGCCAGCAGCCGCGCCACGGGACTAGGGAACATTCAGTACTTC. Its protein product is CASSRATGLGNIQYF.

The chain is built from TRBV10-1 and TRBJ2-7; 12 bases are shared with TRBD2. The germline V gene encodes CDR1 WNHNN and CDR2 SYGVQD (reference sequence). The CDR3 spans 17 residues. V was pared by 3 bases and J by 2 bases, with 8 bases of the junction left unmatched. The CDR3 spells CASSDTLAGGGTYEQYF. The CDR3 DNA sequence: TGCGCCAGCAGTGATACGCTAGCGGGAGGGGGGACCTACGAGCAGTACTTC.

This chain links TRBV6-5 with TRBJ2-3, with TRBD1 matching over 8 bases. The length of the CDR3 is 15 residues. Germline assignment: CDR1 MNHEY and CDR2 SVGAGI. V trimming: 6 bases; J trimming: 0 bases; junction bases outside the gene matches: 5. CDR3 bases: TGTGCCAGCAGGCGAGACAGGGGAAGCACAGATACGCAGTATTTT. Amino acid sequence: CASRRDRGSTDTQYF.

The genes are TRBV7-2 and TRBJ2-2, with 9 bases fitting TRBD2. Germline CDR1 and CDR2: SGHTA and FQGNSA. CDR3 length: 17 amino acids. The junction had 9 bases not matched to a gene; V was cut back by 2 bases and J by 5 bases. CDR3 region: CASSLRWRGGWTGELFF. The CDR3 DNA sequence: TGTGCCAGCAGCTTAAGATGGCGGGGGGGTTGGACCGGGGAGCTGTTTTTT.

This clone was seen a few times. CDR3 amino acids: CASSILASGLYEQYF. In DNA, the CDR3 is TGTGCCAGTAGTATTTTGGCTAGCGGTCTCTACGAGCAGTACTTC. The rearrangement links TRBV19 to TRBJ2-7; 7 bases are a match to TRBD2. V lost 3 bases, J lost 3 bases, and 8 bases stayed unmatched. The germline V gene encodes CDR1 LNHDA and CDR2 SQIVND (reference sequence). CDR3 size: 15 residues.

This clone was observed a handful of times. The CDR3 loop is CASSELNRKGDQPQHF. CDR3 nucleotides: TGTGCCAGCAGTGAACTGAATCGAAAGGGAGATCAGCCCCAGCATTTT. The chain is built from TRBV6-1 and TRBJ1-5; the D is unclear. The germline V gene has CDR1 MNHNS and CDR2 SASEGT. Trimming took 2 bases from V and 5 from J, leaving 16 bases between them. This CDR3 comprises 16 residues.

The V gene is TRBV11-2, the J gene TRBJ1-2; 7 nucleotides line up with TRBD1. The germline V gene encodes CDR1 SGHAT and CDR2 FQNNGV. J gave up 4 bases and V 2 bases, and 10 bases lay outside the gene matches. This CDR3 has 16 amino acids. The CDR3 sequence: CASSLQPRGRLYGYTF. The CDR3 nucleotides read TGTGCCAGCAGCTTACAACCGAGGGGGCGGCTCTATGGCTACACCTTC.

This chain uses TRBV30 with TRBJ2-7; 10 bases are a match to TRBD1. V lost 4 bases and J lost 5; bases outside the gene matches: 5. Germline CDR1 GTSNPN, CDR2 SVGIG (reference sequence). This CDR3 has 13 residues. CDR3 sequence (DNA): TGTGCCTGGAAGGGACAGGGGAGGAACGAGCAGTACTTC. It is translated as CAWKGQGRNEQYF.

This chain connects TRBV7-9 to TRBJ1-3; 7 positions match TRBD1. The J segment lost 4 bases and the V segment lost 4 bases, leaving 4 bases of the junction unmatched. This CDR3 contains 14 residues. The germline CDR1 and CDR2 sequences are SEHNR and FQNEAQ (reference sequence). The CDR3 sequence is CASSSQGSGNTIYF. The CDR3 nucleotides read TGTGCCAGCAGCTCACAGGGGTCAGGAAACACCATATATTTT.

This clone was observed a single time. This chain uses TRBV5-4 with TRBJ1-1, with D hard to call. CDR3 size: 13 residues. Trimming shortened V by 2 bases and J by 2 bases, and 7 bases separated the two germline ends. Germline CDR1 is SGHNT and CDR2 is YYREEE (reference sequence). The CDR3 coding sequence is TGTGCCAGCAGCTTAGACATTAACACTGAAGCTTTCTTT. Translating gives CASSLDINTEAFF.

This clone showed up just a few times. This chain connects TRBV28 to TRBJ1-6; perhaps TRBD1 as D (5 bases). Trimming shortened V by 10 bases and J by 14 bases, and 21 bases separated the two germline ends. This CDR3 region has 13 residues. CDR1 is MDHEN, CDR2 SYDVKM, per germline. The CDR3 region has the DNA TGTGCCATAATGGGGCCGGTAGTGAGGACCCTCCACTTT. This sequence encodes CAIMGPVVRTLHF. Supplemented by reference TRBV28 and TRBJ1-6, the full variable domain reads DVKVTQSSRYLVKRTGEKVFLECVQDMDHENMFWYRQDPGLGLRLIYFSYDVKMKEKGDIPEGYSVSREKKERFSLILESASTNQTSMYLCAIMGPVVRTLHFGNGTRLTVT.

V and J are TRBV5-1 and TRBJ2-2; D is unclear. Looked up from germline, CDR1 is SGHRS and CDR2 is YFSETQ. The V gene lost 0 bases and the J gene lost 5 bases, with 5 bases spanning the gap. This CDR3 is 13 amino acids long. CDR3 DNA: TGCGCCAGCAGCTTGGCCATTACCGGGGAGCTGTTTTTT. It codes for CASSLAITGELFF.